This is a list of T cell receptor beta chains from one sample in a study of blood T cell repertoires in COVID-19. TCRdb's copy holds only in-frame clones and misses some; the assay was immunoSEQ multiplex PCR. The sample holds some 47,000 clones, around 84% seen once. Source material: peripheral blood. The receptors were sampled from a human donor in a cohort sampled during active COVID-19. Each CDR3 is given with its conserved first and last residue. A D gene is named only where the DNA matches it firmly. For some rows the clone size is stated as once, few or many, or as a class when expanded; others skip it.

TRBV15,NA,TRBJ1-1,few,TGTGCCACCAGCATAGGACACGGCCTGGAAGCTTTCTTT,CATSIGHGLEAFF
TRBV2,TRBD2,TRBJ2-1,once,TGTGCCAGCAGTGCACTCCCGACTAGCGGGGTATACAATGAGCAGTTCTTC,CASSALPTSGVYNEQFF
TRBV14,NA,TRBJ2-3,once,TGTGCCAGCAGCCCAGGACTGGCCCAGAAACTTAGAGATACGCAGTATTTT,CASSPGLAQKLRDTQYF
TRBV6-2/TRBV6-3,TRBD1,TRBJ1-1,NA,TGTGCCAGCAGTCAACCTATGACAGGGATCACAACTGAAGCTTTCTTT,CASSQPMTGITTEAFF
TRBV7-2,TRBD2,TRBJ2-7,NA,TGTGCCAGCAGCCCGCTAGCGGGGGGACCCTACGAGCAGTACTTC,CASSPLAGGPYEQYF
TRBV6-1,NA,TRBJ2-1,few,TGTGCCAGCAGTGAAGCGGTTTCTAGCTCCTACAATGAGCAGTTCTTC,CASSEAVSSSYNEQFF
TRBV19,NA,TRBJ2-5,NA,TGTGCCAGTAGTATTTCTGGGGGGATCAAGAGGACCCAGTACTTC,CASSISGGIKRTQYF
TRBV4-2,NA,TRBJ1-1,NA,TGTGCCAGCAGTTCCTCAGGGGTAATGAACACTGAAGCTTTCTTT,CASSSSGVMNTEAFF
TRBV4-1,TRBD2,TRBJ2-3,NA,TGCGCCAGCAGCCAAGATCCCCTAGCGGGAGCTAGCACAGATACGCAGTATTTT,CASSQDPLAGASTDTQYF
TRBV19,NA,TRBJ2-1,NA,TGTGCCAGTAGTCCCGGGGTCAACAATGAGCAGTTCTTC,CASSPGVNNEQFF
TRBV11-2,TRBD1,TRBJ1-6,NA,TGTGCCAGCAGCGGGACAGTAGGTTCACCCCTCCACTTT,CASSGTVGSPLHF
TRBV20-1,NA,TRBJ1-1,NA,TGCAGTGCTAAAACGGGGAAGTTAGCTTTCTTT,CSAKTGKLAFF
TRBV5-4,TRBD2,TRBJ2-1,NA,TGTGCCAGCAGCTTGGAGAGTAGCGGGGGGAACAATGAGCAGTTCTTC,CASSLESSGGNNEQFF
TRBV6-5,TRBD1,TRBJ1-1,NA,TGTGCCAGCCTAGGACAGGCCAACACTGAAGCTTTCTTT,CASLGQANTEAFF
TRBV6-5,TRBD1,TRBJ2-2,NA,TGTGCCAGCAGTTTCGGACAGGGCGACACCGGGGAGCTGTTTTTT,CASSFGQGDTGELFF
TRBV14,NA,TRBJ2-7,NA,TGTGCCAGCAGCTATTCCGGGACATTCTACGAGCAGTACTTC,CASSYSGTFYEQYF
TRBV12-5,NA,TRBJ2-1,NA,TGTGCTAGTGGTACCGCTCGATCGGGACTTCAAGTCGATGAGCAGTTCTTC,CASGTARSGLQVDEQFF
TRBV19,NA,TRBJ2-2,few,TGTGCCAGTTCCGGGCAGGGGCGATCCGGGGAGCTGTTTTTT,CASSGQGRSGELFF
TRBV5-4,NA,TRBJ1-1,NA,TGTGCCAGCAGCTCACAGGGAGAGAACACTGAAGCTTTCTTT,CASSSQGENTEAFF
TRBV5-1,TRBD2,TRBJ2-3,NA,TGCGCCAGCAGCTTGGGAAGCGGGGGGGGCACAGATACGCAGTATTTT,CASSLGSGGGTDTQYF
TRBV6-5,TRBD2,TRBJ2-1,NA,TGTGCCAGCAGTTATGCTAGCGGGGGGTACAATGAGCAGTTCTTC,CASSYASGGYNEQFF
TRBV21-1,NA,TRBJ1-1,NA,TGTGCCAGCAGCGCCCGTGCGCTCCCTGAAGCTTTCTTT,CASSARALPEAFF
TRBV3-1/TRBV3-2,TRBD1,TRBJ1-4,NA,TGTGCCAGCAGCCGAATGGGACAGAGCGGGGAAAAACTGTTTTTT,CASSRMGQSGEKLFF
TRBV11-2,NA,TRBJ2-2,NA,TGTGCCAGCAGCCCCCAAACGGGAAGAAACACCGGGGAGCTGTTTTTT,CASSPQTGRNTGELFF
TRBV21-1,NA,TRBJ1-2,NA,TGTGCCAGCAAGGGAGGACCTCTCTATGGCTACACCTTC,CASKGGPLYGYTF
TRBV12-3/TRBV12-4,NA,TRBJ2-6,NA,TGTGCCAGCAGTGAGTCTGGGGCCAACGTCCTGACTTTC,CASSESGANVLTF
TRBV5-4,NA,TRBJ2-3,NA,TGTGCCAGCAGCCTCGCTGGCAGTTCAGATACGCAGTATTTT,CASSLAGSSDTQYF
TRBV7-8,TRBD2,TRBJ2-2,few,TGTGCCAGCAGCTTAGGGCGGGGGGTTGGCGGGGAGCTGTTTTTT,CASSLGRGVGGELFF
TRBV4-1,NA,TRBJ1-2,NA,TGCGCCAGCAGCCTAAAACTCGACAGGCCAGGAGGCTACACCTTC,CASSLKLDRPGGYTF
TRBV6-1,NA,TRBJ1-4,NA,TGTGCCAGCAGTGGGTCACAAATCCGCCTCAATGAAAAACTGTTTTTT,CASSGSQIRLNEKLFF
TRBV7-9,NA,TRBJ2-2,NA,TGTGCCAGCAGCTTTCGCGGGCCGAACACCGGGGAGCTGTTTTTT,CASSFRGPNTGELFF
TRBV11-3,NA,TRBJ1-1,NA,TGTGCCAGCAGCTCACAGGGCGATGAAGCTTTCTTT,CASSSQGDEAFF
TRBV5-1,TRBD1,TRBJ1-4,NA,TGCGCCAGCAGCTTGGACAGGGGGCGTGATAATAGTGAAAAACTGTTTTTT,CASSLDRGRDNSEKLFF
TRBV7-9,NA,TRBJ1-1,few,TGTGCCAGCAGGTGGACAGCTGACACTGAAGCTTTCTTT,CASRWTADTEAFF
TRBV9,TRBD2,TRBJ2-1,NA,TGTGCCAGCAGCCAGAGCACGGGACTAGCGATGGACAATGAGCAGTTCTTC,CASSQSTGLAMDNEQFF